The 26 T cell receptor beta chains reported below all come from one sample, sequenced in a study of response to subunit inactivated influenza vaccine. A single record per CDR3 protein comes from TCRdb applying MiXCR to the RT-PCR reads. The data contain just over 300,000 distinct CDR3 sequences, about 20% of them seen just once; the ten biggest clones take up around a tenth. Sequences were derived from PBMCs from blood, sampled about 19 months after vaccination. The receptors derive from a man aged 50 to 69 who received an inactivated influenza vaccine.

The CDR3 loop reads CASSPQLVWRNTGELFF. The CDR3 coding sequence is TGTGCCAGCTCACCACAGCTAGTTTGGAGAAACACCGGGGAGCTGTTTTTT. The V and J genes are TRBV18 and TRBJ2-2; unclear D gene. CDR1 is KGHSH and CDR2 is LQKENI in the germline V gene. V gave up 1 base and J gave up 2 bases, with 14 bases separating them. The CDR3 has 17 residues.

This clonotype has just a few counts. The genes are TRBV20-1 and TRBJ1-1, with TRBD1 as a possible D gene (5 bases). CDR1 is DFQATT, CDR2 SNEGSKA, per germline (reference sequence). The CDR3 is 13 amino acids. Trimming shortened V by 6 bases and J by 2 bases, and 13 bases separated the two germline ends. CDR3 residues: CSAQNGANTEAFF. In DNA, the CDR3 is TGCAGTGCCCAAAACGGGGCAAACACTGAAGCTTTCTTT.

V and J are TRBV20-1 and TRBJ2-7; 13 nucleotides align to TRBD2. CDR3 length equals 15 residues. J gave up 4 bases and V 5 bases, and 8 bases lay outside the gene matches. Germline V gene lookup returns CDR1 DFQATT and CDR2 SNEGSKA (reference sequence). The CDR3 coding sequence is TGCAGTGCTGGAGGACTAGCGGGAGCAGCTTACGAGCAGTACTTC. This gives the protein CSAGGLAGAAYEQYF.

This chain links TRBV6-1 with TRBJ2-7; TRBD1 aligns across 7 bases. V dropped 6 bases and J dropped 2; count of bases not matched to a gene: 7. Germline V CDR1 and CDR2: MNHNS, SASEGT. The CDR3 consists of 14 residues. The CDR3 protein is CASSLNGQAYEQYF. The CDR3 bases are TGTGCCAGCAGCCTGAACGGACAGGCCTACGAGCAGTACTTC.

This clonotype appeared a few times. The chain is built from TRBV6-5 and TRBJ1-4; D call uncertain. The germline CDR1 and CDR2 sequences are MNHEY and SVGAGI. V lost 2 bases, J lost 8 bases, and 21 bases lay in between. This CDR3 is 17 amino acids long. The CDR3 DNA sequence: TGTGCCAGCAGTTACGGGCAGAGGTCGGCGAAAGGGGAAAAACTGTTTTTT. Protein sequence: CASSYGQRSAKGEKLFF.

The rearrangement links TRBV19 to TRBJ1-6, with 10 nucleotides matching TRBD1. Germline assignment: CDR1 LNHDA and CDR2 SQIVND (reference sequence). CDR3 length: 14 amino acids. V lost 7 bases, J lost 7 bases, and 4 bases stayed unmatched. This CDR3 reads CASTGQGWNSPLHF. In DNA form, the CDR3 reads TGTGCCAGTACGGGACAGGGGTGGAATTCACCCCTCCACTTT.

This clonotype came up a few times. V gene TRBV6-1 combines with J gene TRBJ1-1; TRBD1 matches 7 bases. The germline V gene has CDR1 MNHNS and CDR2 SASEGT. The CDR3 is 14 amino acids. Trimming took 6 bases from V and 7 from J; bases not matched to a gene: 11. As DNA, the CDR3 is TGTGCCAGCAGCCCACAGGGGACGGGAGTTGAAGCTTTCTTT. Its translation: CASSPQGTGVEAFF.

The sample holds a few counts of this clonotype. The gene calls are TRBV5-6 and TRBJ1-5; D not resolved. The CDR3 extends over 14 amino acids. Germline V CDR1 and CDR2: SGHDT, YYEEEE. Trimming shortened V by 5 bases and J by 9 bases, and 18 bases separated the two germline ends. Here the CDR3 DNA reads TGTGCCAGCAGTTCCGGCCTGAAATCGCCGCCCCAGCATTTT. Translating gives CASSSGLKSPPQHF.

This clonotype rates as medium-sized. This chain joins TRBV20-1 and TRBJ1-5; no clear D gene. Trimming pared 6 bases from V and 4 bases from J, leaving 10 bases between. CDR1 and CDR2 (germline): DFQATT, SNEGSKA (reference sequence). The CDR3 has 12 amino acids. CDR3: CSASRLNQPQHF. The CDR3 nucleotides are TGCAGTGCCTCCCGGCTTAATCAGCCCCAGCATTTT.

The chain couples TRBV6-1 to TRBJ1-3; D remains unclear. V was trimmed by 6 bases and J by 7 bases, leaving 16 bases between them. Per germline, CDR1 MNHNS and CDR2 SASEGT. This CDR3 has 14 residues. CDR3 region: CASRDDPTRNTIYF. The CDR3 DNA sequence: TGTGCCAGCAGAGATGACCCGACCCGGAACACCATATATTTT.

This clonotype was seen repeatedly, ten times or more. The chain has TRBV12-3 or TRBV12-4 and TRBJ1-5; no definite D call. This CDR3 spans 13 amino acids. The germline V and J ends were trimmed by 4 bases and 0 bases, with 4 bases remaining between them. As DNA, the CDR3 is TGTGCCAGCAGTTCGATTAGCAATCAGCCCCAGCATTTT. Translated, it gives CASSSISNQPQHF.

This clonotype was seen a handful of times. The CDR3 is CASSTGRPQETQYF. In DNA form, the CDR3 reads TGTGCCAGCAGCACGGGACGGCCCCAAGAGACCCAGTACTTC. The rearrangement uses TRBV7-2 and TRBJ2-5; D possibly matches TRBD1 or TRBD2 (5 bases each). The V and J ends lost 5 bases and 1 base respectively, with 11 bases between them. Germline V gene sequence: CDR1 SGHTA, CDR2 FQGNSA. The CDR3 extends over 14 amino acids.

In this sample, this clonotype turned up a few times. The gene calls are TRBV5-1 and TRBJ2-5; 7 bases align to TRBD1. Germline trimming cut 4 bases from V and 5 bases from J; bases unmatched to any gene: 5. The CDR3 spans 13 residues. Germline CDR1 SGHRS, CDR2 YFSETQ. The CDR3 DNA reads as TGCGCCAGCAGCCCGACAGGGTGGGAGACCCAGTACTTC. This translates into CASSPTGWETQYF.

This clonotype was observed many times. This chain connects TRBV7-9 to TRBJ2-1; D remains unclear. Germline V gene sequence: CDR1 SEHNR, CDR2 FQNEAQ (reference sequence). The ends were cut back, 2 bases at V and 5 bases at J, with 13 bases in the middle. The CDR3 runs 15 residues. This CDR3 is CASSLTQLKNNEQFF. The DNA of the CDR3 is TGTGCCAGCAGCTTAACCCAATTGAAAAACAATGAGCAGTTCTTC.

This clonotype has a handful of counts. The DNA for the CDR3 is TGCGCCAGCAGCCAAGAGCGGTTTAGCAATCAGCCCCAGCATTTT. Translation gives CASSQERFSNQPQHF. J is TRBJ1-5 and V is TRBV4-3; D not resolved. The germline V gene has CDR1 LGHNA and CDR2 YSLEER. The CDR3 has 15 amino acids. V was trimmed by 0 bases and J by 0 bases, leaving 6 bases between them.

The gene calls are TRBV5-1 and TRBJ1-6; 8 nucleotides match TRBD1. V shed 6 bases and J 10 bases; nucleotides not matched to a gene: 12. Germline loops: CDR1 SGHRS, CDR2 YFSETQ. CDR3 length: 15 amino acids. The CDR3 loop is CASTLRTGRRSPLHF. The CDR3 nucleotides are TGCGCCAGCACCCTGCGGACAGGGAGGAGATCACCCCTCCACTTT.

This clonotype has just a few counts. The V call is TRBV7-9, the J call TRBJ1-4; D may be TRBD1 (5 bases). The CDR3 totals 15 residues. V was clipped by 4 bases and J by 3 bases, with 12 bases between them. The V gene's germline CDR1 is SEHNR and CDR2 FQNEAQ (reference sequence). CDR3 DNA: TGTGCCAGCAGCTCGGGACGGCCCTCTAATGAAAAACTGTTTTTT. Translation: CASSSGRPSNEKLFF.

This chain uses TRBV20-1 with TRBJ2-2; tentative D call: TRBD2 (6 bases). The germline V gene encodes CDR1 DFQATT and CDR2 SNEGSKA (reference sequence). Trimming cost V 3 bases and J 6 bases, with 14 bases left between them. The CDR3 is made up of 14 amino acids. The chain's CDR3 is CSASSGRLAGELFF. The CDR3 nucleotides are TGCAGTGCTAGCTCAGGGAGGTTGGCCGGGGAGCTGTTTTTT.

V usage is TRBV12-3 or TRBV12-4 and J usage is TRBJ2-1; possible D gene TRBD1, 6 bases. The germline V and J ends were trimmed by 6 bases and 3 bases, with 18 bases remaining between them. This CDR3 is 16 amino acids long. The CDR3 DNA reads TGTGCCAGCAGCGACTCCTCTACAGGGATCTACAATGAGCAGTTCTTC. This codes for CASSDSSTGIYNEQFF.

This clonotype showed up many times. This rearrangement joins TRBV4-3 to TRBJ1-1, with no clear D. The germline gives CDR1 LGHNA, CDR2 YSLEER. V dropped 3 bases and J dropped 4 bases, with 21 bases sitting between them. This CDR3 is built from 17 residues. DNA for the CDR3: TGCGCCAGCAGCCACTCCTCAACGGGGTCCTTGGGCACTGAAGCTTTCTTT. It specifies CASSHSSTGSLGTEAFF.

The chain links TRBV7-8 to TRBJ2-2; D not resolved. The CDR3 consists of 17 residues. CDR1 SGHVS and CDR2 FQNEAQ come from the germline V gene. Trimming took off 0 bases at V and 7 bases at J, with 18 bases between the two ends. CDR3 protein: CASSLASVHARSGELFF. The CDR3 DNA reads TGTGCCAGCAGCTTAGCGTCCGTACATGCGAGGAGCGGGGAGCTGTTTTTT.

Turning to this clonotype: One end of the junction is discordant with germline, which a read error may explain. This CDR3 is CASSLVAGGSNYDYTF. The CDR3 bases are TGTGCCAGCAGCTTAGTGGCGGGGGGCAGCAACTATGACTACACCTTC. The chain uses TRBV7-2 and TRBJ1-2, with D tentatively TRBD1 (6 bases). CDR1 SGHTA and CDR2 FQGNSA come from the germline V gene. This CDR3 contains 16 residues.

V usage is TRBV5-1 and J usage is TRBJ2-7; no firm D call. The germline V gene has CDR1 SGHRS and CDR2 YFSETQ. CDR3 length: 14 amino acids. V was clipped by 2 bases and J by 4 bases, with 13 bases between them. CDR3 in DNA: TGCGCCAGCAGCTTTCTACAGACCCCTTACGAGCAGTACTTC. Amino acid sequence: CASSFLQTPYEQYF.

This sequence joins TRBV20-1 and TRBJ2-3, with 11 positions matching TRBD1. The CDR3 contains 17 residues. With 0 bases clipped from V and 10 bases from J, the junction kept 15 bases outside the gene matches. Germline V gene lookup returns CDR1 DFQATT and CDR2 SNEGSKA (reference sequence). This CDR3 is CSARDLLRTGGADPQYF. The CDR3 nucleotides read TGCAGTGCTAGAGATCTTCTCAGGACAGGGGGCGCCGATCCGCAGTATTTT.

The rearrangement links TRBV3-1 to TRBJ1-1, with TRBD1 identical over 10 bases. The germline V gene encodes CDR1 LGHDT and CDR2 YNNKEL (reference sequence). This CDR3 is built from 16 residues. J lost 5 bases, V lost 1 base, and 7 bases had no gene match. Here the CDR3 DNA reads TGTGCCAGCAGCCAAGTCTGGGGGACAGGGGAAACTGAAGCTTTCTTT. This gives the protein CASSQVWGTGETEAFF.

This clonotype came up a few times. V and J are TRBV19 and TRBJ1-6, with 8 bases fitting TRBD1. This CDR3 has 14 residues. Per the germline V gene, CDR1 is LNHDA and CDR2 is SQIVND (reference sequence). V gave up 6 bases and J gave up 9 bases; unmatched junction bases: 7. The CDR3 protein is CASRDGQGGSPLHF. Here the CDR3 DNA reads TGTGCCAGTAGAGACGGACAGGGCGGTTCACCCCTCCACTTT.